A single sample is the source of the 12 T cell receptor beta chains below, sequenced in a study of shared clonotypes between healthy human individuals. Sequencing was performed with immunoSEQ multiplex PCR; in TCRdb, only in-frame clones are kept and a portion is missing. The sample holds over a million clones, approximately 80% seen once. Sequenced input: memory CD4+ T cells from PBMCs. Documented subset: CD45RA-negative fraction. The source is a man younger than 35 in good health. Some clones in this sample may be carry-over from other donors' samples.

This chain uses TRBV28 with TRBJ2-1, with 7 bases fitting TRBD2. J gave up 8 bases and V 6 bases, and 16 bases lay outside the gene matches. There are 16 residues in the CDR3. The germline V gene encodes CDR1 MDHEN and CDR2 SYDVKM. The CDR3 nucleotides are TGTGCCAGCAGCCTTACCCCGCTCCGGACTAGTTATGAGCAGTTCTTC. This sequence encodes CASSLTPLRTSYEQFF.

This clone was observed a few times. Here the CDR3 reads CASSTGTANTGELFF. The CDR3 bases are TGCGCCAGCAGCACCGGGACAGCGAACACCGGGGAGCTGTTTTTT. The chain links TRBV5-1 to TRBJ2-2; TRBD1 matches 7 bases. Unmatched junction bases numbered 3, after V lost 4 bases and J lost 0 bases. This CDR3 has 15 amino acids. Germline V gene sequence: CDR1 SGHRS, CDR2 YFSETQ.

The chain has TRBV5-1 and TRBJ2-5; either TRBD1 or TRBD2 may fit D (5 bases each). The CDR3 covers 15 residues. The V gene lost 4 bases and the J gene lost 4 bases, with 17 bases spanning the gap. CDR1 and CDR2 from the germline V gene are SGHRS and YFSETQ. CDR3 sequence (DNA): TGCGCCAGCAGCAACCCCGGGACCACGAGAGAGACCCAGTACTTC. Translation: CASSNPGTTRETQYF.

The chain carries TRBV7-3 and TRBJ2-2, with 7 bases aligning to TRBD1. V trimming: 2 bases; J trimming: 5 bases; junction bases outside the gene matches: 11. CDR1 is SGHTA, CDR2 FQGTGA, per germline. The CDR3 runs 17 residues. CDR3 sequence reads: CASSLDPPRGRTGELFF. The CDR3 nucleotides are TGTGCCAGCAGCTTAGACCCTCCCAGGGGGAGAACCGGGGAGCTGTTTTTT.

The chain joins TRBV5-6 to TRBJ1-6, with a weak D call TRBD1 (6 bases). The CDR3 spans 14 residues. Trimming removed 5 bases from V and 9 bases from J, with 15 bases in between. Germline V gene sequence: CDR1 SGHDT, CDR2 YYEEEE. This CDR3 is CASRLRQALSPLHF. The CDR3 bases are TGTGCCAGCAGGCTGAGACAGGCGCTTTCACCCCTCCACTTT. The whole variable domain, filled in from reference TRBV5-6 and TRBJ1-6, reads DAGVTQSPTHLIKTRGQQVTLRCSPKSGHDTVSWYQQALGQGPQFIFQYYEEEERQRGNFPDRFSGHQFPNYSSELNVNALLLGDSALYLCASRLRQALSPLHFGNGTRLTVT.

This clone has just a few counts. Mismatch with germline at one junction end may stem from a read error. V is TRBV4-2 and J is TRBJ2-1, with TRBD2 identical over 8 bases. This CDR3 has 12 residues. Germline V gene data show CDR1 as LGHNA and CDR2 as YNFKEQ. The CDR3 region has the DNA TGTGCCAGCAGCCAAGATGAGCGGGAGCCGTTCTTC. The encoded protein is CASSQDEREPFF.

This sequence joins TRBV30 and TRBJ2-3; the D is unclear. The CDR3 spans 13 residues. CDR1 and CDR2 (germline): GTSNPN, SVGIG (reference sequence). V shed 0 bases and J shed 4 bases, with 8 bases lying between them. The CDR3 protein is CAWSVSGSDTQYF. The CDR3 DNA is TGTGCCTGGAGTGTTTCTGGATCAGATACGCAGTATTTT.

This rearrangement joins TRBV7-3 to TRBJ2-1, with TRBD2 matching 13 bases. V trimming: 8 bases; J trimming: 4 bases; junction bases outside the gene matches: 5. The CDR3 loop spans 15 amino acids. Germline values: CDR1 SGHTA, CDR2 FQGTGA. The CDR3: CASSGTSGKYNEQFF. In nucleotides, the CDR3 is TGTGCCAGCTCTGGGACTAGCGGGAAATACAATGAGCAGTTCTTC. Looking up the rest from reference TRBV7-3 and TRBJ2-1 gives the full variable domain: GAGVSQTPSNKVTEKGKYVELRCDPISGHTALYWYRQSLGQGPEFLIYFQGTGAADDSGLPNDRFFAVRPEGSVSTLKIQRTERGDSAVYLCASSGTSGKYNEQFFGPGTRLTVL.

The J gene is TRBJ2-3, the V gene TRBV9; D possibly corresponds to TRBD2 (6 bases). Looked up from germline, CDR1 is SGDLS and CDR2 is YYNGEE. V was shortened by 4 bases and J by 5 bases, with 14 bases between the two germline ends. The CDR3 extends over 14 amino acids. The CDR3 DNA reads as TGTGCCAGCAGCCCAACGGGAGTAGGAGATACGCAGTATTTT. Amino acid sequence: CASSPTGVGDTQYF.

About this clone itself: Other DNA sequences in this sample translate to the same CDR3. In DNA, the CDR3 is TGCAGCGTTGAGGGCCAGGACGGGCAGCCCCAGCATTTT. Protein sequence: CSVEGQDGQPQHF. V usage is TRBV29-1 and J usage is TRBJ1-5, with D hard to call. CDR3 length equals 13 residues. V was trimmed by 3 bases and J by 7 bases, leaving 13 bases between them. Germline V lookup: CDR1 SQVTM, CDR2 ANQGSEA.

As concerns this clone: This same CDR3 is encoded by further DNA sequences in the sample. This sequence joins TRBV7-2 and TRBJ2-3, with D possibly matching TRBD1 (6 bases). This CDR3 region has 15 residues. V gave up 2 bases and J gave up 0 bases, with 9 bases separating them. Germline V gives CDR1 SGHTA, CDR2 FQGNSA. CDR3 in DNA: TGTGCCAGCAGCTTAATTCAGGGGAGCACAGATACGCAGTATTTT. Amino acids: CASSLIQGSTDTQYF.

V and J are TRBV7-9 and TRBJ2-3; no firm D call. V lost 3 bases, J lost 3 bases, and 7 bases lay in between. The CDR3 extends over 13 amino acids. Looked up from germline, CDR1 is SEHNR and CDR2 is FQNEAQ (reference sequence). The DNA of the CDR3 is TGTGCCAGCAGCTTCGGGCTGACAGATACGCAGTATTTT. This codes for CASSFGLTDTQYF.